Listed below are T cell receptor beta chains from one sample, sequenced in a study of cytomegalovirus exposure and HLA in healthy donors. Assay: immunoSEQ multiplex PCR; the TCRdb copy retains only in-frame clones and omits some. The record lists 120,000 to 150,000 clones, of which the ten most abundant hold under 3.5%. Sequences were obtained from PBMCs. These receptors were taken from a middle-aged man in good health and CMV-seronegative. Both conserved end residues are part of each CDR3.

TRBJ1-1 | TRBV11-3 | CASSLGEQTEAFF
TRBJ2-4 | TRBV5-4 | CASSSGQLANIQYF
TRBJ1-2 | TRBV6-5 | CASSNGGRSDYGYTF
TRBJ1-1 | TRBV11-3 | CASSRTGLTEAFF
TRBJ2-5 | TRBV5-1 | CASSLSSGDQETQYF
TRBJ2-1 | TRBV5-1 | CASSTATYSGGQNEQFF
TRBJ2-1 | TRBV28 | CASSRGSRYNEQFF
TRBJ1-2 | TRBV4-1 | CASSHLDRDVYGYTF
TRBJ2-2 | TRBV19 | CASTSRQGSGGELFF
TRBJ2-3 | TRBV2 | CAILRGTVGDTQYF
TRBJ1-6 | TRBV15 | CATSRKDRRNSPLHF
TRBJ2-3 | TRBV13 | CASSLGLKWTDTQYF
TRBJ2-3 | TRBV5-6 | CASSPGTSGGTQYF
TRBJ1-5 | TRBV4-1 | CASSEAGQSNQPQHF
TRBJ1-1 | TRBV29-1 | CSGDRGSTEAFF
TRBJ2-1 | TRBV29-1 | CSVAQPGGNEQFF
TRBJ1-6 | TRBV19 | CASSTRGYGTGTRTSPLHF
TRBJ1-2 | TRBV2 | CASRREQGTGGGGYTF
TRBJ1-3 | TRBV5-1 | CASSPVGQLSGNTIYF
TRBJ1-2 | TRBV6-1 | CASSGQGPNYGYTF
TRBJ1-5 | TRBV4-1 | CASSQEGTVFQPQHF
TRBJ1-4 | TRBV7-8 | CASSIITGGEGEKLFF
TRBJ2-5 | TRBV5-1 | CASSPGTSVGETQYF
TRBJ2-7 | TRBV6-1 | CASSSTGKFYEQYF
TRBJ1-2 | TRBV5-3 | CARSRADEGASGGYTF
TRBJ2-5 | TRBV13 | CASSLKGVETQYF
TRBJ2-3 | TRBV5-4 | CASSSTSGATDTQYF
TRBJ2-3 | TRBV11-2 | CASSGKAGGTDTQYF
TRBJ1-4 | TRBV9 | CASSKQGGGEKLFF
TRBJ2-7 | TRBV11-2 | CASSLSGGGEQYF
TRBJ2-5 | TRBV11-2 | CASRWGQLQETQYF
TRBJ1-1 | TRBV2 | CAGTMNTEAFF
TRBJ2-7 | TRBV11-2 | CASSLEAARGRYEQYF
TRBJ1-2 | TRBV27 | CASSSQGAKGYTF
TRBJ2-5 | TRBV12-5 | CASGPPRWGGGETQYF